One and the same sample provided the 8 T cell receptor beta chains below, sequenced in a study of CD8+ T cells in alopecia areata. Extracted from the samples, RNA was reverse transcribed into cDNA to serve as the sequencing template. Produced via immunoSEQ multiplex PCR; TCRdb's table is partial and in-frame only. The table shows 200,000 to 250,000 clones, with approximately 61% occurring only once. Here the sequenced sample was CD4+ T cells sorted from blood, taken at week 0. Receptors originate from a human donor with alopecia areata.

The chain employs TRBV18 and TRBJ1-5, with D unresolved. V lost 8 bases and J 3 bases, leaving 17 bases between the germline ends. CDR1 KGHSH and CDR2 LQKENI come from the germline V gene. The CDR3 totals 15 residues. CDR3 sequence reads: CASALGSQNNQPQHF. The CDR3 nucleotides read TGTGCCAGCGCGCTGGGGTCACAGAACAATCAGCCCCAGCATTTT.

This clone showed up just a few times. This chain uses TRBV25-1 with TRBJ1-6, with 7 bases that match TRBD1. The germline gives CDR1 MGHDK, CDR2 SYGVNS. The CDR3 sequence is 13 residues long. The J segment lost 14 bases and the V segment lost 8 bases, leaving 12 bases of the junction unmatched. DNA for the CDR3: TGTGCCAGCGAAGGGAGGGGGCTGACGGCCCTCCACTTT. The encoded protein is CASEGRGLTALHF.

The V call is TRBV27, the J call TRBJ2-3; 9 bases agree with TRBD1. Germline-derived CDR1 and CDR2 are MNHEY and SMNVEV (reference sequence). The CDR3 length is 15 residues. V was pared by 4 bases and J by 4 bases, with 6 bases of the junction left unmatched. CDR3 DNA: TGTGCCAGCAGTTCCATGGGACAGGGCGCAGATACGCAGTATTTT. Its translation: CASSSMGQGADTQYF.

Details on this clone: At one end the junction does not follow the germline gene, possibly because of a read error. The rearrangement uses TRBV6-5 and TRBJ1-4; D might be TRBD1 (5 bases). CDR1 is MNHEY, CDR2 SVGAGI, per germline. The CDR3 covers 13 residues. The CDR3 DNA sequence: TGTGCCAGCAGCTACTCCGGGACCCAAAAACTGTTTTTT. Translated, it gives CASSYSGTQKLFF.

This clone was detected a few times. This chain connects TRBV29-1 to TRBJ1-1, with TRBD1 matching over 10 bases. The germline V gene has CDR1 SQVTM and CDR2 ANQGSEA. J was trimmed by 5 bases and V by 5 bases; bases with no gene match: 5. CDR3 length: 13 residues. The CDR3 region is CSVRGQGKTEAFF. The DNA of the CDR3 is TGCAGCGTTAGGGGACAGGGGAAGACTGAAGCTTTCTTT.

This rearrangement joins TRBV11-1 to TRBJ2-1, with D possibly matching TRBD1 (5 bases). This CDR3 is 15 amino acids long. The V end lost 5 bases, the J end lost 0 bases, and 11 bases lay between the germline ends. Germline V lookup: CDR1 SGHAT, CDR2 FQDESV (reference sequence). In DNA form, the CDR3 reads TGTGCCAGCAGCCTTACAGGCCGCTCCTACAATGAGCAGTTCTTC. Translation: CASSLTGRSYNEQFF.

The chain has TRBV4-1 and TRBJ2-2, with D possibly being TRBD1 or TRBD2 (5 bases each). With 3 bases removed from V and 3 bases from J, the gap between germline ends came to 11 bases. This CDR3 has 15 amino acids. CDR1 is MGHRA and CDR2 is YSYEKL in the germline V gene. For the CDR3, the DNA is TGCGCCAGCAGCCAGCCGGGACCGTACACCGGGGAGCTGTTTTTT. Its protein is CASSQPGPYTGELFF.

The rearrangement joins TRBV27 to TRBJ1-3; possible D gene TRBD1, 5 bases. The CDR3 consists of 15 residues. Looked up from germline, CDR1 is MNHEY and CDR2 is SMNVEV (reference sequence). With 6 bases removed from V and 3 bases from J, the gap between germline ends came to 15 bases. CDR3 nucleotides: TGTGCCAGCAGATCGTCAGGGTCGGATGGAAACACCATATATTTT. Translating gives CASRSSGSDGNTIYF.